Reported below is one TCR beta chain. The antigen is not known. The CDR3 loop spans 14 amino acids. CDR1 and CDR2 (germline): SGHRS, YFSETQ. The V end was cut by 0 bases, the J end by 3 bases, with 4 bases between. This entry belongs to a study of shared clonotypes between healthy human individuals. Study details: Donor composition was two women and three men, aged 18 to 49. Whole-study findings and limits: Read depth was anticipated to influence clonotype sharing among donors. What limited the represented genetic and exposure-history diversity was the small number of donors.

Evenly divided among several immunoSEQ plates was the genomic DNA of each subset. Generated by immunoSEQ multiplex PCR, the TCRdb table keeps only in-frame clones and is missing some. The table lists 1.5 million to 1.9 million clones, approximately 98% of them singletons. This clonotype was obtained from a man aged 25-45 years in good health. The chain combines TRBV5-1 with TRBJ2-6; D is unclear. Specimen: naive CD4+ T cells sorted from blood. Stated subset: CD45RA+ positively selected. The CDR3 coding sequence is TGCGCCAGCAGCTTGGGCAATGGGGCCAACGTCCTGACTTTC. Protein sequence: CASSLGNGANVLTF.